This T cell receptor (beta chain) is from a study of T cell repertoires in cytomegalovirus infection. Study-wide background: Use of recently identified HLA-C-restricted and well-studied HLA-B-restricted CMV epitopes was part of the study. In public TCR beta signatures, there were indications of both CMV infection and matching HLA type.

MiXCR, run by TCRdb on the reads, gives a single entry per CDR3 protein. In the table there are approximately 590,000 distinct CDR3 sequences, 40% of which are singletons. Broader study findings: In two of eight donors, the top clonotype was HLA-C-restricted CMV-specific. There were carriers of CMV plus the relevant HLA, and cumulative public TCR beta family frequency identified them.

On this clonotype: Antigen: not known.

Germline loops: CDR1 SGHVS, CDR2 FNYEAQ. CDR3 length equals 14 residues. V lost 6 bases and J lost 6; bases outside the gene matches: 6. This chain uses TRBV7-6 with TRBJ2-2; TRBD2 matches 8 bases. The material was cultured PBMCs, obtained from culture after CMV antigen stimulation. This receptor was taken from a human donor in good health (CMV status not recorded). Some clones in this sample may be carry-over from other donors' samples. DNA for the CDR3: TGTGCCAGCAGTCCACGCGGGGGGTCCGGGGAGCTGTTTTTT. This sequence encodes CASSPRGGSGELFF.